A selection of T cell receptor beta chains follows, all from one sample in a study of blood T cells in healthy people across ages. TCRdb processed the 5' RACE reads anew with MiXCR; each CDR3 protein has one entry. The sample lists about 700,000 distinct CDR3 sequences; less than 40% were seen once. Specimen: blood. These receptors all stem from a woman aged 80 or over in good health. Each CDR3 is given without its conserved first and last residue. Not every row has a clone size; where given, it reads once, few, many or a size class.

clone_size	v_call	cdr3_aa
medium-sized	TRBV2	ASSPTGLAGGQDTQY
.	TRBV7-2	ASSLDTSGVEQF
few	TRBV7-3	ASSLSGRTEAF
.	TRBV20-1	SARYWGDEQF
few	TRBV28	ASSLTGVQPQH
.	TRBV28	ACGYVGQTTYQPQH
.	TRBV5-1	ASSLGTSREEY
once	TRBV7-2	ASRVTTSSYEQY
many	TRBV20-1	SATSGGETQY
.	TRBV19	ASSAEGGNQPQH
.	TRBV10-3	AISRQGGNQPQH
once	TRBV4-2	AGSQGGGADTQY
.	TRBV7-2	ASSITSGGVHKQY
many	TRBV6-5	ASSYRRGNNEQF
many	TRBV4-3	ASSQGLAGGSEQY
.	TRBV5-6	ASSLRGLWGSKQF
many	TRBV15	ATSRARGRTDTQY
few	TRBV30	AWSGGTGWNEQF
once	TRBV4-1	ASSQAGGSYNEQL
many	TRBV12-3/TRBV12-4	ASSSRRDNGYT
many	TRBV18	ASSRAGGSGNEQF
.	TRBV4-1	ASSQDPGDLKIRERF
.	TRBV4-1	ASSHYTENNEQF
few	TRBV30	AWRVRGGNEQF
.	TRBV10-3	AIRVGRVGYEQY
many	TRBV28	ASSLATGTVKNYGYT